These 16 T cell receptor beta chains were sequenced from one sample in a study of blood T cell repertoires in COVID-19. Profiling relied on immunoSEQ multiplex PCR, and the TCRdb table lists in-frame clones only, not all of them. The data show approximately 80,000 clones, roughly 86% seen once. Sequenced sample: peripheral blood. The source of these receptors is a man aged 35 to 55 with acute or convalescent COVID-19.

This rearrangement joins TRBV5-1 to TRBJ2-5; TRBD1 might be the D (5 bases). The V gene lost 0 bases and the J gene lost 1 base, with 13 bases spanning the gap. Germline-derived CDR1 and CDR2 are SGHRS and YFSETQ. CDR3 length: 16 residues. In nucleotides, the CDR3 is TGCGCCAGCAGCTTGGCCAGGACAAACGCCCAAGAGACCCAGTACTTC. Translated, it gives CASSLARTNAQETQYF.

The chain carries TRBV19 and TRBJ2-1, with 10 nucleotides matching TRBD2. The junction had 13 bases not matched to a gene; V was cut back by 5 bases and J by 9 bases. The CDR3 has 16 residues. Germline V CDR1 and CDR2: LNHDA, SQIVND (reference sequence). CDR3 region: CASSFSLGSGRAEQFF. Here the CDR3 DNA reads TGTGCCAGTAGTTTCTCCCTCGGCAGCGGGAGGGCTGAGCAGTTCTTC.

The chain is built from TRBV5-6 and TRBJ1-3; 7 nucleotides agree with TRBD1. This CDR3 contains 14 residues. Germline V lookup: CDR1 SGHDT, CDR2 YYEEEE. The trim removed 1 base at V and 7 bases at J, leaving 5 bases unmatched. The CDR3, as DNA: TGTGCCAGCAGCTTGACAGGGGTGAGGAACACCATATATTTT. This gives the protein CASSLTGVRNTIYF.

The genes are TRBV6-5 and TRBJ2-7; no definite D call. Trimming cost V 2 bases and J 5 bases, with 10 bases left between them. Germline CDR1 reads MNHEY; CDR2 reads SVGAGI. CDR3 length: 13 amino acids. CDR3 sequence: CASSYAGSHEQYF. CDR3 coding DNA: TGTGCCAGCAGTTACGCCGGTAGCCACGAGCAGTACTTC.

The V and J genes are TRBV19 and TRBJ1-2; maybe TRBD1 (5 bases). V dropped 1 base and J dropped 5 bases, with 11 bases sitting between them. The CDR3 spans 14 residues. From germline, CDR1 is LNHDA and CDR2 SQIVND (reference sequence). DNA for the CDR3: TGTGCCAGTAGTATAGTCGGCAGGGATTATGGCTACACCTTC. Encoded protein: CASSIVGRDYGYTF. Full variable domain (outside the CDR3, taken from reference TRBV19 and TRBJ1-2): DGGITQSPKYLFRKEGQNVTLSCEQNLNHDAMYWYRQDPGQGLRLIYYSQIVNDFQKGDIAEGYSVSREKKESFPLTVTSAQKNPTAFYLCASSIVGRDYGYTFGSGTRLTVV.

The chain recombines TRBV18 with TRBJ2-6; D perhaps matches TRBD1 (6 bases). Germline-derived CDR1 and CDR2 are KGHSH and LQKENI. Trimming removed 4 bases from V and 0 bases from J, with 25 bases in between. CDR3 size: 21 residues. CDR3: CASSREREAGARSSGANVLTF. The CDR3 region has the DNA TGTGCCAGCTCACGGGAACGAGAGGCAGGGGCGAGGAGCTCTGGGGCCAACGTCCTGACTTTC.

There are a few counts of this clone. The V gene is TRBV25-1, the J gene TRBJ2-7, with D tentatively TRBD2 (6 bases). V gave up 1 base and J gave up 7 bases, with 8 bases separating them. Germline lookup yields CDR1 MGHDK and CDR2 SYGVNS. The CDR3 runs to 12 residues. The CDR3 nucleotides read TGTGCCAGCAGTGAATCAGGGAGGGAGCAGTACTTC. Translating it yields CASSESGREQYF.

Remarks on this clone: This CDR3 is also generated by other DNA sequences in the sample. The rearrangement uses TRBV27 and TRBJ2-7; 8 bases fit TRBD2. The V and J ends lost 3 bases and 6 bases, in that order; junction bases with no gene match: 1. The CDR3 extends over 12 amino acids. Germline lookup yields CDR1 MNHEY and CDR2 SMNVEV (reference sequence). The CDR3 DNA reads TGTGCCAGCAGTTTCCGGGGGGGCGAGCAGTACTTC. Translation gives CASSFRGGEQYF.

This clone occurred once. This rearrangement joins TRBV19 to TRBJ2-7, with D possibly matching TRBD1 (5 bases). Germline V gene sequence: CDR1 LNHDA, CDR2 SQIVND (reference sequence). CDR3 length equals 13 residues. V dropped 7 bases and J dropped 2 bases, with 12 bases sitting between them. For the CDR3, the DNA is TGTGCCAGTATATCCCCAGGGACCTACGAGCAGTACTTC. It encodes CASISPGTYEQYF.

The V and J genes are TRBV6-6 and TRBJ2-3, with 7 nucleotides matching TRBD1. The CDR3 consists of 15 residues. Losses at the gene ends were 3 bases for V and 5 bases for J; bases not matched to a gene: 8. Germline V lookup: CDR1 MNHNY, CDR2 SVGAGI (reference sequence). The CDR3 protein is CASSYNRGQGDTQYF. The CDR3 DNA is TGTGCCAGCAGTTATAACAGGGGTCAAGGAGATACGCAGTATTTT.

The V and J genes are TRBV7-9 and TRBJ1-5; 10 bases map to TRBD1. This CDR3 contains 17 residues. Germline V CDR1 and CDR2: SEHNR, FQNEAQ (reference sequence). After removal of 3 bases from V and 2 bases from J, the junction contained 7 bases not matched to a gene. The CDR3 sequence: CASSFWTGGNGNQPQHF. CDR3 DNA: TGTGCCAGCAGCTTTTGGACAGGGGGAAATGGCAATCAGCCCCAGCATTTT.

The rearrangement links TRBV6-5 to TRBJ1-5; D unclear. Trimming cost V 0 bases and J 3 bases, with 6 bases left between them. Looked up from germline, CDR1 is MNHEY and CDR2 is SVGAGI. The CDR3 is made up of 14 amino acids. CDR3 sequence: CASSYSANNQPQHF. DNA for the CDR3: TGTGCCAGCAGTTACTCGGCCAACAATCAGCCCCAGCATTTT.

The genes are TRBV7-9 and TRBJ1-2, with D unresolved. Germline V lookup: CDR1 SEHNR, CDR2 FQNEAQ (reference sequence). This CDR3 contains 12 residues. Trimming removed 5 bases from V and 11 bases from J, with 15 bases in between. This chain's CDR3 is CASSPHGDQYTF. DNA of the CDR3: TGTGCCAGCAGCCCCCACGGAGACCAGTACACCTTC.

CDR3 sequence (DNA): TGTGCCAGCAGTTTCCGGGGGGGGACTGAAGCTTTCTTT. It specifies CASSFRGGTEAFF. The chain combines TRBV12-3 or TRBV12-4 with TRBJ1-1, with a weak D call TRBD1 (5 bases). Trimming cost V 3 bases and J 5 bases, with 10 bases left between them. The CDR3 has 13 amino acids.

This clone was counted between two and nine times. This sequence joins TRBV10-3 and TRBJ1-2; TRBD1 matches at 7 bases. Germline lookup yields CDR1 ENHRY and CDR2 SYGVKD. This CDR3 region has 13 residues. The ends lost 3 bases at V and 8 bases at J; junction bases unmatched: 6. CDR3 coding DNA: TGTGCCATCAGTGACTCGACAGGGTCAGGCTACACCTTC. Its protein product is CAISDSTGSGYTF.

V usage is TRBV18 and J usage is TRBJ2-5, with a weak D call TRBD1 (6 bases). The CDR3 runs to 13 residues. The V end lost 1 base, the J end lost 5 bases, and 8 bases lay between the germline ends. Germline CDR1 and CDR2: KGHSH and LQKENI. CDR3 nucleotides: TGTGCCAGCTCACCACGGGGGCAGGAGACCCAGTACTTC. This codes for CASSPRGQETQYF. The entire variable domain, with the rest obtained from reference TRBV18 and TRBJ2-5, is as follows: NAGVMQNPRHLVRRRGQEARLRCSPMKGHSHVYWYRQLPEEGLKFMVYLQKENIIDESGMPKERFSAEFPKEGPSILRIQQVVRGDSAAYFCASSPRGQETQYFGPGTRLLVL.